The T cell receptor (beta chain) described here comes from a study of T cells after somatic rescue of genetic block (dated by TCRdb to 2020 to 2022). Regarding the complete study: What the study looked at was long-term robustness, specifically in a T-cell system that came about through somatic rescue of a genetic block in T-cell development.

This clone appeared a single time. Its antigen is still unknown. No much larger clone is present one base from it, and per-base qualities are unavailable. Clipping removes 2 bases from V and 4 bases from J, with 17 as the unmatched junction base count. CDR1 and CDR2 were assigned from the germline V gene (reference sequence) as MNHEY and SMNVEV. There are 19 amino acids in the CDR3, from cysteine to phenylalanine inclusive. Only the CDR3 region is kept as DNA, spanning 57 bases read in frame from base 1. Library method: the immunoSEQ multiplex PCR assay. TCRdb limited this immuneACCESS table to in-frame rearrangements with V and J called. A share of clones is missing; checked studies link under half to unresolved V genes, and the rest is unexplained. A total of about 67,000 clones appear in this sample, 92% of them only once. The ten largest make up less than 3.5% of the sample.

Rearrangement joined TRBV27 to TRBJ2-1, with TRBD2 identical over 7 junction bases. Sequenced input: peripheral blood mononuclear cells (PBMCs). This clonotype originated in a man aged 40-55 years. CDR3 sequence: CASSLRNPPVGLPYNEQFF. The sequenced DNA: TGTGCCAGCAGTTTAAGGAATCCACCGGTGGGACTACCTTACAATGAGCAGTTCTTC.